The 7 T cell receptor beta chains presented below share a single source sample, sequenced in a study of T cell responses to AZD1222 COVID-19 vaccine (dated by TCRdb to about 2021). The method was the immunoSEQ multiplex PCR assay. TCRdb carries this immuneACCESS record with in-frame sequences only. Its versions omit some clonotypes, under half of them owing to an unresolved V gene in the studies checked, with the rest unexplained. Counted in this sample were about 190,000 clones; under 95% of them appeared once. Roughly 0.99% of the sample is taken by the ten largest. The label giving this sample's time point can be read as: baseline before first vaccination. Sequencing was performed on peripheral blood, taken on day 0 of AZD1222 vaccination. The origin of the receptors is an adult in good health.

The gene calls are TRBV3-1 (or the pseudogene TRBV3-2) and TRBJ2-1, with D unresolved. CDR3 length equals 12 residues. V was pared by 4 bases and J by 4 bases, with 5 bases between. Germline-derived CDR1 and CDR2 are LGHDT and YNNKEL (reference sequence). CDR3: CASSPRYNEQFF. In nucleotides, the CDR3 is TGTGCCAGCAGCCCCCGATACAATGAGCAGTTCTTC.

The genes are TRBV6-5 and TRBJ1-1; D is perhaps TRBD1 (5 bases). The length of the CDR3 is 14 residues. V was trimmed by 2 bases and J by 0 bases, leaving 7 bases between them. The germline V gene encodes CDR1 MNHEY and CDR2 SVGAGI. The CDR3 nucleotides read TGTGCCAGCAGTTACGACAGCTTGAACACTGAAGCTTTCTTT. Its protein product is CASSYDSLNTEAFF.

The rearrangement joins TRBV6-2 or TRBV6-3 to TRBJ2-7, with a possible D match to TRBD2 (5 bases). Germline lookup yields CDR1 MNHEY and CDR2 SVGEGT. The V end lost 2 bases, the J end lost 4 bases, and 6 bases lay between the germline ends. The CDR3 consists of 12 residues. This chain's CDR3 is CASSYPGYEQYF. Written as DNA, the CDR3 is TGTGCCAGCAGTTACCCGGGATACGAGCAGTACTTC.

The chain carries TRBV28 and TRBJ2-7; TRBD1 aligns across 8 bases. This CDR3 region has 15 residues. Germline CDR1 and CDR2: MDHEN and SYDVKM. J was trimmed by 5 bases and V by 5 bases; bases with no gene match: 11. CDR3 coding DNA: TGTGCCAGCAGTCCTTTCGGACAGGGTGGTAACGAGCAGTACTTC. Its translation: CASSPFGQGGNEQYF.

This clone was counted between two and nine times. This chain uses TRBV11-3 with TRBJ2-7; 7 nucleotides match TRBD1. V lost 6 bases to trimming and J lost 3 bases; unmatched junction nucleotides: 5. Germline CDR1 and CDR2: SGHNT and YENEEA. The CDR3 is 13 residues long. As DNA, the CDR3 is TGTGCCAGCAGTGCCCGGGACAGCTACGAGCAGTACTTC. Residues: CASSARDSYEQYF.

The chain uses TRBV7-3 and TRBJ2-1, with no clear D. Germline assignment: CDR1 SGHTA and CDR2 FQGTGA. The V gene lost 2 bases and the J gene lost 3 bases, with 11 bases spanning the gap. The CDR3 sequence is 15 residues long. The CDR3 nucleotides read TGTGCCAGCAGCTTAGGTAGGGCGTTCTACAATGAGCAGTTCTTC. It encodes CASSLGRAFYNEQFF.

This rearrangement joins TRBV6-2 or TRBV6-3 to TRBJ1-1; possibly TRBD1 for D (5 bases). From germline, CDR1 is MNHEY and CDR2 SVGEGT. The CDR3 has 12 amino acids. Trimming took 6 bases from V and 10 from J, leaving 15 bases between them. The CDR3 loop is CASSLTQGLAFF. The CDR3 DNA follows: TGTGCCAGCAGCCTTACCCAGGGATTAGCTTTCTTT.